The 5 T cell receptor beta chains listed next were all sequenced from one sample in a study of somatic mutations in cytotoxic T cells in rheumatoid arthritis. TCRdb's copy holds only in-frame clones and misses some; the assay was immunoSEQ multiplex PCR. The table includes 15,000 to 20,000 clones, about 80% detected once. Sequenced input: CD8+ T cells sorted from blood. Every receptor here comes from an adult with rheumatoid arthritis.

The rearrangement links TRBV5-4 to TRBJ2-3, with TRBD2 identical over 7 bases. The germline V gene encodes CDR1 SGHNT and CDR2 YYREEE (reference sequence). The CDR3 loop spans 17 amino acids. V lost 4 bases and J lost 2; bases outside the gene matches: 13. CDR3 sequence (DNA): TGTGCCAGCAGCCCTAAAGTAACTAGCGTGTTCACAGATACGCAGTATTTT. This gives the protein CASSPKVTSVFTDTQYF.

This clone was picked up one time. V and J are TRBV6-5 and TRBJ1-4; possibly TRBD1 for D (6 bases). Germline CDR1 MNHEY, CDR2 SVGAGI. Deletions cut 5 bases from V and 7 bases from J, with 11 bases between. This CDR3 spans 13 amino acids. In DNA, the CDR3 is TGTGCCAGCAGTCCCCGACAGGCTGAAAAACTGTTTTTT. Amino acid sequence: CASSPRQAEKLFF.

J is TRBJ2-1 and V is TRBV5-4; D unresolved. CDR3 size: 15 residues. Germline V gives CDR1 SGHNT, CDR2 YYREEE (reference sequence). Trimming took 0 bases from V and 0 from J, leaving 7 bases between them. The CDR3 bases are TGTGCCAGCAGCTTGGTTGTTAGCTCCTACAATGAGCAGTTCTTC. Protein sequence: CASSLVVSSYNEQFF.

CDR3 sequence: CASSANRGLTEKLFF. CDR3 nucleotides: TGTGCCAGCAGTGCGAACAGGGGTTTGACTGAAAAACTGTTTTTT. The chain employs TRBV2 and TRBJ1-4; 7 bases are shared with TRBD1. The CDR3 consists of 15 residues. The V gene's germline CDR1 is SNHLY and CDR2 FYNNEI. V trimming: 4 bases; J trimming: 7 bases; junction bases outside the gene matches: 9.

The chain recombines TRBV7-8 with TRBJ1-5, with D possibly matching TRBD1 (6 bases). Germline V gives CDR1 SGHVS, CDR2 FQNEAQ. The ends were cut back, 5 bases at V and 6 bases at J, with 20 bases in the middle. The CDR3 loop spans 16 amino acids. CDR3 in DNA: TGTGCCAGCAGCCCCCGAGGGGGGGGTAGTGTTCAGCCCCAGCATTTT. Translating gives CASSPRGGGSVQPQHF.